The rows below give T cell receptor beta chains drawn from one sample of a study of T-cell memory formation after mild COVID-19. TCRdb independently ran MiXCR on the 5' RACE reads; one entry per CDR3 protein. The sample gives about 440,000 distinct CDR3 sequences, around 19% of which show up once; 7.5% to 10% is in the top ten. Sequenced: PBMCs or a T cell subset sorted from them (not recorded which). The receptors come from an adult woman who had mild COVID-19 (a few samples of this study predate the infection). Cell type and time point are not known. CDR3s include the opening cysteine and the closing phenylalanine or tryptophan. A D gene is named only where the DNA matches it firmly. For some rows the clone size is stated as once, few or many, or as a class when expanded; others skip it.

TRBJ1-1 | - | TRBV3-1 | - | 17 | CASSRSRGLPMNTEAFF | TGTGCCAGCAGCCGAAGCAGGGGTCTACCAATGAACACTGAAGCTTTCTTT
TRBJ2-3 | few | TRBV7-9 | TRBD2 | 17 | CASSARTSGHSTDTQYF | TGTGCCAGCAGCGCCAGGACTAGCGGCCATAGCACAGATACGCAGTATTTT
TRBJ2-1 | - | TRBV24-1 | - | 16 | CATSGKGRDRYNEQFF | TGTGCCACCAGTGGGAAGGGTCGGGATCGGTACAATGAGCAGTTCTTC
TRBJ2-7 | - | TRBV20-1 | - | 11 | CSASGAYEQYF | TGCAGTGCTAGCGGGGCCTACGAGCAGTACTTC
TRBJ1-4 | - | TRBV7-6 | - | 17 | CASSRRQHLATNEKLFF | TGTGCCAGCAGCCGGCGACAGCATCTGGCGACTAATGAAAAACTGTTTTTT
TRBJ2-7 | few | TRBV14 | - | 16 | CASSQPGRGHLYEQYF | TGTGCCAGCAGCCAACCGGGGAGGGGACACCTTTACGAGCAGTACTTC
TRBJ2-7 | few | TRBV3-1 | - | 13 | CASSPPTDREQYF | TGTGCCAGCAGCCCCCCTACGGATCGCGAGCAGTACTTC
TRBJ1-3 | few | TRBV3-1 | TRBD1 | 18 | CASSQTGTGVFSGNTIYF | TGTGCCAGCAGCCAAACCGGGACAGGGGTGTTCTCTGGAAACACCATATATTTT
TRBJ1-1 | - | TRBV9 | - | 13 | CASSVAGTTEAFF | TGTGCCAGCAGCGTAGCTGGGACGACTGAAGCTTTCTTT
TRBJ2-5 | - | TRBV24-1 | TRBD1 | 23 | CATSDPPGQGSRGHPQIQETQYF | TGTGCCACCAGTGATCCACCGGGACAGGGGAGTAGGGGACATCCACAAATCCAAGAGACCCAGTACTTC
TRBJ2-7 | few | TRBV9 | - | 15 | CASSVEAGHSYEQYF | TGTGCCAGCAGCGTAGAGGCAGGGCACTCCTACGAGCAGTACTTC
TRBJ2-5 | few | TRBV10-3 | TRBD1 | 13 | CATRTGGAETQYF | TGTGCCACCCGGACAGGGGGTGCGGAGACCCAGTACTTC
TRBJ1-1 | many | TRBV10-3 | - | 15 | CAISEKGQENTEAFF | TGTGCCATCAGTGAAAAGGGGCAGGAGAACACTGAAGCTTTCTTT
TRBJ2-7 | - | TRBV14 | TRBD1 | 15 | CASSQLDRVNYEQYF | TGTGCCAGCAGCCAACTGGACAGGGTGAACTACGAGCAGTACTTC
TRBJ1-2 | few | TRBV10-3 | - | 13 | CAISVDGNYGYTF | TGTGCCATCAGTGTTGACGGTAACTATGGCTACACCTTC
TRBJ1-3 | - | TRBV7-2 | - | 17 | CASSPLDGPLSGNTIYF | TGTGCCAGCAGCCCCCTGGATGGGCCTCTCTCTGGAAACACCATATATTTT
TRBJ1-4 | few | TRBV20-1 | - | 14 | CSPSPMAGNEKLFF | TGCAGTCCCTCCCCCATGGCTGGTAATGAAAAACTGTTTTTT
TRBJ1-4 | - | TRBV4-1 | - | 16 | CASSQAPTASNEKLFF | TGCGCCAGCAGCCAAGCTCCGACAGCCTCTAATGAAAAACTGTTTTTT
TRBJ2-3 | many | TRBV7-9 | TRBD2 | 17 | CASSLILAGKSTDTQYF | TGTGCCAGCAGCTTAATACTAGCGGGGAAGAGCACAGATACGCAGTATTTT
TRBJ1-2 | - | TRBV10-3 | - | 14 | CAINPTGPNYGYTF | TGTGCCATCAACCCTACAGGGCCCAACTATGGCTACACCTTC
TRBJ1-1 | few | TRBV18 | - | 15 | CASSPGGIGHTEAFF | TGTGCCAGCTCACCAGGGGGGATTGGGCACACTGAAGCTTTCTTT
TRBJ2-5 | few | TRBV4-3 | TRBD2 | 18 | CASSPRLASGRFGETQYF | TGCGCCAGCAGCCCACGACTCGCCAGCGGGAGGTTCGGAGAGACCCAGTACTTC
TRBJ1-1 | - | TRBV6-5 | TRBD1 | 14 | CASSIQGANTEAFF | TGTGCCAGCAGTATACAGGGGGCGAACACTGAAGCTTTCTTT